This T cell receptor beta chain was captured by sequencing in a study of T cell responses to AZD1222 COVID-19 vaccine. Findings of the study overall: Dominant at 160-218 and 743-854, vaccine-associated CD4 TCRs also spanned spike. Repertoire samples came only from after the peak T cell response. The number of AZD1222 recipients seropositive at baseline was only six. Donors skewed white British and female; clonal diversity was possibly underestimated.

About this clone: Its target is not known.

V gave up 5 bases and J gave up 0 bases; unmatched junction bases: 4. CDR3 length: 15 amino acids. From germline, CDR1 is MDHEN and CDR2 SYDVKM. This table comes from immunoSEQ multiplex PCR, and its TCRdb copy is limited to in-frame clones, with some not included. Among 140,000 to 150,000 clones, 82% were seen once, and the ten largest hold 4.1%. The genes are TRBV28 and TRBJ1-3; 7 nucleotides match TRBD1. This specimen was peripheral blood, taken on day 0 of MenACWY control vaccination. The clonotype was recovered from an adult in good health. CDR3 residues: CASSGGQRSGNTIYF. DNA for the CDR3: TGTGCCAGCAGTGGGGGACAGCGCTCTGGAAACACCATATATTTT. Complete variable domain (other parts from reference TRBV28 and TRBJ1-3): DVKVTQSSRYLVKRTGEKVFLECVQDMDHENMFWYRQDPGLGLRLIYFSYDVKMKEKGDIPEGYSVSREKKERFSLILESASTNQTSMYLCASSGGQRSGNTIYFGEGSWLTVV.